The following is a T cell receptor beta chain sequence with its context. No antigen is known for it. CDR1 KGHSH and CDR2 LQKENI come from the germline V gene. The CDR3 is made up of 15 amino acids. V lost 6 bases and J lost 4, with 17 bases in between. This sample is part of a study of cytomegalovirus exposure and HLA in healthy donors. The study ran its PCR with 60 Vbeta and 13 Jbeta primers. Generated by immunoSEQ multiplex PCR, the TCRdb table keeps only in-frame clones and is missing some. The sample carries about 140,000 clones, approximately 80% recorded once. Notes on the study in general: At a 0.05 false discovery rate, a later analysis found about 17,000 TCR beta sequences to be associated with HLA alleles. It was around 160 TCR beta chains that were listed as cytomegalovirus-associated.

Material: PBMCs. The chain couples TRBV18 to TRBJ2-3; unclear D gene. The sequence was collected from a man younger than 45 in good health and CMV-seronegative. The CDR3 sequence: CASSRDPLVADTQYF. In DNA form, the CDR3 reads TGTGCCAGCTCCCGCGATCCCCTAGTGGCAGATACGCAGTATTTT. Looking up the rest from reference TRBV18 and TRBJ2-3 gives the full variable domain: NAGVMQNPRHLVRRRGQEARLRCSPMKGHSHVYWYRQLPEEGLKFMVYLQKENIIDESGMPKERFSAEFPKEGPSILRIQQVVRGDSAAYFCASSRDPLVADTQYFGPGTRLTVL.